The entry that follows covers one TCR beta chain sequence. The data derive from a study of blood T cell repertoires in COVID-19. About the research overall: Sources were T cells, B-cell-depleted T cells, or PBMCs; the material itself was cDNA or gDNA.

The CDR3 extends over 14 amino acids. V lost 0 bases and J 2 bases, leaving 7 bases between the germline ends. In germline, CDR1 is SGHRS, CDR2 YFSETQ. TCRdb keeps only in-frame clones here, not all; method: immunoSEQ multiplex PCR. Here the sample spans more than 55,000 clones, more than 80% being singletons. The sequencing sample was made of peripheral blood. The TCR was taken from an elderly man with acute or convalescent COVID-19. The chain carries TRBV5-1 and TRBJ2-3; D possibly corresponds to TRBD1 (6 bases). The CDR3: CASSLGQDTDTQYF. For the CDR3, the DNA is TGCGCCAGCAGCTTGGGACAGGACACAGATACGCAGTATTTT.